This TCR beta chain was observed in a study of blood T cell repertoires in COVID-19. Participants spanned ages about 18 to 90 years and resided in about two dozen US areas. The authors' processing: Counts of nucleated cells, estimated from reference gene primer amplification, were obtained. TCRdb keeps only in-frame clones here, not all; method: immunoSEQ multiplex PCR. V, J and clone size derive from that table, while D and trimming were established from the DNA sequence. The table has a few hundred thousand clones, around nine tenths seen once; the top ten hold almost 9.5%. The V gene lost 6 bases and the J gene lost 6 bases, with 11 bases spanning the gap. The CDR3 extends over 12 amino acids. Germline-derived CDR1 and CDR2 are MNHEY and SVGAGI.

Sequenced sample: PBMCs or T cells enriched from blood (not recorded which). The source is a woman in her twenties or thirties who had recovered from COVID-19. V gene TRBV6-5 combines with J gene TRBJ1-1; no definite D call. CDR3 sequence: CASSTISAEAFF. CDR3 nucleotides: TGTGCCAGCAGCACCATAAGCGCTGAAGCTTTCTTT.